This T cell receptor beta chain was obtained from a study of T-cell reconstitution after alpha-beta-depleted transplantation in children. Germline loops: CDR1 DFQATT, CDR2 SNEGSKA (reference sequence). There are 13 residues in the CDR3. The V end lost 4 bases, the J end lost 0 bases, and 10 bases lay between the germline ends. As it was prepared, the TCRbeta library received unique molecular identifiers. Each CDR3 protein is one row after TCRdb ran MiXCR on the PCR reads. The repertoire includes 530,000 or so distinct CDR3 sequences, roughly 27% of them detected once, and 35% to 40% sits in the top ten. Details on this clonotype: The antigen remains undetermined.

Whole-study results and caveats: The main origin of T-cell counts and diversity one year after transplant was newly produced T cells. Several hundred expanded graft clones reportedly gave rise to the alpha-beta T cells present about two months after transplant. After transplant, high TCRbeta diversity at day 60 in some patients arose from surviving recipient T cells and thymic progenitors.

The gene calls are TRBV20-1 and TRBJ2-7, with no clear D. The receptor was isolated from a boy in the first two years of life with Wiskott-Aldrich syndrome, due to receive a stem cell transplant. The sequencing here drew on PBMCs, taken before TCRalphabeta/CD19-depleted stem cell transplant. The CDR3 sequence is CSATQWSSYEQYF. The CDR3, as DNA: TGCAGTGCTACTCAGTGGAGCTCCTACGAGCAGTACTTC.